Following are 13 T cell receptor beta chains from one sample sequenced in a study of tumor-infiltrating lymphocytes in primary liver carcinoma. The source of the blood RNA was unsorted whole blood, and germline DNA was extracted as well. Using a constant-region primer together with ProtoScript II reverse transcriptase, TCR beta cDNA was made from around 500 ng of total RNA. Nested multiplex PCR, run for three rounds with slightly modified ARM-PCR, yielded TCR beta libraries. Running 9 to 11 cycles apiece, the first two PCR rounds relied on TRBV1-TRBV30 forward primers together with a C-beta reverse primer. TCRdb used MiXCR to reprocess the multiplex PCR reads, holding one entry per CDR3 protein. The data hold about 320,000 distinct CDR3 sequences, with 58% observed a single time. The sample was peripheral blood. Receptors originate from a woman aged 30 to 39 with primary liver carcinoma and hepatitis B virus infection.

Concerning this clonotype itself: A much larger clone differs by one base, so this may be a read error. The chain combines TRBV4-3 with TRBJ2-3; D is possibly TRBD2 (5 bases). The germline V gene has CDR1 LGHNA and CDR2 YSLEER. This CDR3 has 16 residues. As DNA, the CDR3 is TGCGCCAGGAGCCAGGCCCCCGGGATTAGCACAGATACGCAGTATTTT. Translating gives CARSQAPGISTDTQYF.

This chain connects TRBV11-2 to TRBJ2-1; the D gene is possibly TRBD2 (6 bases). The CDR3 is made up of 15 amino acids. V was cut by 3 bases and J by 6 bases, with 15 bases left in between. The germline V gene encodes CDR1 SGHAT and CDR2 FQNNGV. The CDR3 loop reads CASSFGLGGFNEQFF. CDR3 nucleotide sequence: TGTGCCAGCAGCTTCGGACTGGGAGGTTTCAATGAGCAGTTCTTC.

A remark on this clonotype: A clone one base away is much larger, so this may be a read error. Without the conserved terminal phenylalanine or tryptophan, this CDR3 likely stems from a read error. The CDR3 is CSASGLTYNEQFL. In nucleotides, the CDR3 is TGCAGCGCATCGGGGCTCACATACAATGAGCAGTTCTTG. This chain joins TRBV29-1 and TRBJ2-1, with D possibly called TRBD1 or TRBD2 (5 bases each). The V gene lost 7 bases and the J gene lost 4 bases, with 14 bases spanning the gap. The CDR3 extends over 13 amino acids. CDR1 is SQVTM and CDR2 is ANQGSEA in the germline V gene.

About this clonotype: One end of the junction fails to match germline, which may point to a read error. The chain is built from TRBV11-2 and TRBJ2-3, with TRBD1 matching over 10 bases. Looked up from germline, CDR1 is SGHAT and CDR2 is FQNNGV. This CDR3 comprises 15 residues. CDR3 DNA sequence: TGTGCCGGCAGCTTAACGGGACAGGGGCTGGCTACGCACTATTTT. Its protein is CAGSLTGQGLATHYF.

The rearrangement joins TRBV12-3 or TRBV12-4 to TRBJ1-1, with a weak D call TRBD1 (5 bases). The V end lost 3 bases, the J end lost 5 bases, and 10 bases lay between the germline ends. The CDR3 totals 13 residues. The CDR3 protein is CASSFRVGTEAFF. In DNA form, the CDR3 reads TGTGCCAGCAGTTTCAGGGTAGGAACTGAAGCTTTCTTT.

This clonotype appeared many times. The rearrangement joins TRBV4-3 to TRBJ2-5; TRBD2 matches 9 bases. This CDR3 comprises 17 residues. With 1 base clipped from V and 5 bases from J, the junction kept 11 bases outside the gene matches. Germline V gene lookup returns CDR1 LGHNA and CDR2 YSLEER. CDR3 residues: CASSQGPLAGSGETQYF. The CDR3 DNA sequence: TGCGCCAGCAGCCAAGGTCCGCTAGCGGGATCTGGGGAGACCCAGTACTTC.

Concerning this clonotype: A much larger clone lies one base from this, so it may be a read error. For the CDR3, the DNA is TGTGCTAGTGGTTTGGTGGGGACGGGACAAGAGACCCAGTACTTC. Protein product: CASGLVGTGQETQYF. The gene calls are TRBV12-5 and TRBJ2-5; TRBD1 or TRBD2 may be the D gene (5 bases each). Germline values: CDR1 LGHNT, CDR2 FRNRAP. The V gene lost 0 bases and the J gene lost 2 bases, with 10 bases spanning the gap. There are 15 residues in the CDR3.

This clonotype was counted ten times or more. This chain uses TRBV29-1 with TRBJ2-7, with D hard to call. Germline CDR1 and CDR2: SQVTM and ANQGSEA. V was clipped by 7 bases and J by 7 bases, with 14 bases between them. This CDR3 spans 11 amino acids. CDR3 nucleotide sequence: TGCAGCGCGTTACAGCGTTCGGAGCAGTACTTC. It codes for CSALQRSEQYF.

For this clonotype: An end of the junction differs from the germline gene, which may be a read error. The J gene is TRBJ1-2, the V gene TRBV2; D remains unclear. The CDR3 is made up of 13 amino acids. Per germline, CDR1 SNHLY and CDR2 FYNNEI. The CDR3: CTSSERKGYGYTF. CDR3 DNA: TGTACCAGCAGTGAACGGAAGGGCTATGGCTACACCTTC.

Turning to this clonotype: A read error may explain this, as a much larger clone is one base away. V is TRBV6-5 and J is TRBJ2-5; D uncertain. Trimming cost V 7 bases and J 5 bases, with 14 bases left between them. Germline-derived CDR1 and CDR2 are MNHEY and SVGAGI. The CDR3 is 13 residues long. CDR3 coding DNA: TGTGCCAGCATCGGAGCCTCGGGCGAGACCCAGTACTTC. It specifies CASIGASGETQYF.

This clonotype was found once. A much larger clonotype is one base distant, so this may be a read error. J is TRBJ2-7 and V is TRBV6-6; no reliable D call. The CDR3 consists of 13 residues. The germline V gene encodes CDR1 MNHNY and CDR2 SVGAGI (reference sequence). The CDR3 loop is CASCYSGNYEQYF. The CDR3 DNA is TGTGCCAGCTGTTACTCGGGTAACTACGAGCAGTACTTC.

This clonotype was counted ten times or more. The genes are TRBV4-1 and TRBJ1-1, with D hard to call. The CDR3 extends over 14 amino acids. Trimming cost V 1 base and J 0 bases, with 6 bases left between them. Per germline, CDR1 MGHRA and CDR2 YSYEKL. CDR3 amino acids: CASSQGQMNTEAFF. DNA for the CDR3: TGCGCCAGCAGCCAAGGCCAGATGAACACTGAAGCTTTCTTT.

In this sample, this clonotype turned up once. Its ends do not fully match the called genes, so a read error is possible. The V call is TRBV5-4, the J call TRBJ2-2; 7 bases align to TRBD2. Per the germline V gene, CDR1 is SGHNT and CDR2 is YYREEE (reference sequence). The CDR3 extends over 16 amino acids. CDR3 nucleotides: TGTGTCAGCAGCTTCGAGACTAGCCGATACACCGGTGAGCTGTTTTTT. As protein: CVSSFETSRYTGELFF.